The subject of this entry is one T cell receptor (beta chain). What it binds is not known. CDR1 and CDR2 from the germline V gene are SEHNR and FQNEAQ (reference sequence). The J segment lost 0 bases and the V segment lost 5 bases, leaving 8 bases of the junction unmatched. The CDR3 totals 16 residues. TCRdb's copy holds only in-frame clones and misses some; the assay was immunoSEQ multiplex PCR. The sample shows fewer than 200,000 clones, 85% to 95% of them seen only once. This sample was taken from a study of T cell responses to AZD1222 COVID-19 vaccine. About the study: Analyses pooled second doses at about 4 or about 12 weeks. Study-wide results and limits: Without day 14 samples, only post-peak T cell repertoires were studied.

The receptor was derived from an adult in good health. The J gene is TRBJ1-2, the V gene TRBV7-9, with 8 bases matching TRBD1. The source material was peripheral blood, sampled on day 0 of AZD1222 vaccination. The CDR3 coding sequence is TGTGCCAGCAGCATGGGACAGGCGACAGCTAACTATGGCTACACCTTC. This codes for CASSMGQATANYGYTF.